The sequence of this TCR beta chain was determined in a study of regulatory T cells in long-lasting Graves disease. This clonotype was observed many times. V dropped 3 bases and J dropped 5 bases, with 7 bases sitting between them. CDR1 LNHDA and CDR2 SQIVND come from the germline V gene (reference sequence). CDR3 length: 12 amino acids. CDR3 regions were amplified by Arm-PCR using iRepertoire HTBI primers to build TCR beta libraries. MiXCR, run by TCRdb on the multiplex PCR reads, gives a single entry per CDR3 protein. The data contain roughly 520,000 distinct CDR3 sequences, about 12% of them seen just once; the ten biggest clones take up 8% to 10%. Stated time point: newly diagnosed GD, antithyroid drugs for less than 3 months. RNA isolated from PBMCs was used to make the TCR library. These data also featured in a second study, about T cells in Graves' hyperthyroidism and ophthalmopathy.

The rearrangement uses TRBV19 and TRBJ1-1, with no clear D. The source was peripheral blood mononuclear cells (PBMCs), collected at new diagnosis, from a patient treated with antithyroid drugs. This TCR came from a woman in her twenties or thirties with Graves disease. The chain's CDR3 is CASSIFGTEAFF. The CDR3 DNA is TGTGCCAGTAGTATCTTTGGGACTGAAGCTTTCTTT. The whole variable domain, filled in from reference TRBV19 and TRBJ1-1, reads DGGITQSPKYLFRKEGQNVTLSCEQNLNHDAMYWYRQDPGQGLRLIYYSQIVNDFQKGDIAEGYSVSREKKESFPLTVTSAQKNPTAFYLCASSIFGTEAFFGQGTRLTVV.